This T cell receptor (beta chain) was profiled in a study of T cells in Graves' hyperthyroidism and ophthalmopathy. The CDR3 runs 11 residues. V lost 4 bases to trimming and J lost 6 bases, with 10 bases between them. Germline CDR1 and CDR2: SQVTM and ANQGSEA. Patients were excluded for uncontrolled infection, other autoimmune disease, pregnancy or lactation. The diagnoses drew upon clinical symptoms, serum thyroxine and TRAb, thyroid ultrasound and orbital computed tomography. Study findings and constraints: Expanded thyroid clonotypes (above 0.001) were mostly also found in blood.

Amplified regions were TCR beta CDR3 sequences from RNA transcripts. First-round RT-PCR with HTBI primers amplified the TCR CDR3 region. TCRdb fed the multiplex PCR reads into MiXCR, producing one record per CDR3 protein. The sample lists fewer than 650,000 distinct CDR3 sequences, over 35% occurring once. Turning to this clonotype: Its target is unknown.

The sequence was collected from an adult woman with Graves' disease, either hyperthyroidism or ophthalmopathy (not recorded which). Sample: peripheral blood or thyroid tissue (not recorded which). V is TRBV29-1 and J is TRBJ2-7; D gene uncertain. CDR3 nucleotides: TGCAGCGTTGTGCTCTTGCTCGAGCAGTACTTC. It yields the protein CSVVLLLEQYF.